This T cell receptor (gamma chain) originates from a study of intestinal T cells in coeliac disease. Study at large: TRG cohort coeliac patients averaged approximately 16 years; controls averaged around 50. General observations from the study: Each sample likely lost a proportion of TCR sequences from degraded FFPE DNA. TRG-based classification had a reported leave-one-out accuracy of 87%.

Points on this clone: Its specificity is unknown.

TRG repertoires were amplified with LymphoTrack primers from 150 to 200 ng of biopsy DNA. TCRdb re-identified clones in the multiplex PCR reads via CATT. Found here are approximately 270 gamma-chain clones, 70% to 85% of them singletons; the top ten hold under 75%. About eleven formalin-fixed paraffin-embedded scrolls, each 5 µm thick, supplied each case's genomic DNA. V lost 3 bases, J lost 9 bases, and 11 bases stayed unmatched. Germline V gene lookup returns CDR1 GITISATS and CDR2 ISYDGTV (reference sequence). This CDR3 has 13 residues. The sequence derives from a human donor who served as a control with a normal duodenal biopsy, not a healthy volunteer. Sequencing was done on a sample of a duodenal biopsy. This rearrangement joins TRGV9 to TRGJ1 or TRGJ2. Here the CDR3 DNA reads TGTGCCTTGTGGGAGCCCTATATTACTAAGAAACTCTTT. This encodes CALWEPYITKKLF.